The T cell receptor beta chain under discussion was sequenced for a study of T cell changes during pregnancy in multiple sclerosis. Sequencing was performed with immunoSEQ multiplex PCR; in TCRdb, only in-frame clones are kept and a portion is missing. Counted here are about 130,000 clones, 90% to 96% occurring once; the ten biggest clones make up 0.44%. CDR3 length: 14 amino acids. Germline V gene data show CDR1 as MNHNS and CDR2 as SASEGT. V shed 3 bases and J 4 bases; nucleotides not matched to a gene: 5. The starting material was peripheral blood, obtained after pregnancy. The chain links TRBV6-1 to TRBJ2-7; the match to TRBD1 covers 8 bases. This receptor was taken from a female donor with multiple sclerosis, enrolled in a pregnancy study. CDR3 region: CASSEDRAFYEQYF. The CDR3 region has the DNA TGTGCCAGCAGTGAGGACAGGGCTTTTTACGAGCAGTACTTC.